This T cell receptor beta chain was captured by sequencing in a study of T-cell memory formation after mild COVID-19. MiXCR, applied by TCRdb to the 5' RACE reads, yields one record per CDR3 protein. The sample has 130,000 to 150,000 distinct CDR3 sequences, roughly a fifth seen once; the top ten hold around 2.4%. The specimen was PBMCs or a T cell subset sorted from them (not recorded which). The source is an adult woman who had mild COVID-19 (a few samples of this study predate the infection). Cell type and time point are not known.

The CDR3 is CATSDTGQRETQYF. DNA of the CDR3: TGTGCCACCAGTGACACCGGACAGAGGGAGACCCAGTACTTC. This rearrangement joins TRBV24-1 to TRBJ2-5; D is possibly TRBD1 (6 bases). CDR3 length: 14 residues. CDR1 is KGHDR and CDR2 is SFDVKD in the germline V gene. Trimming removed 4 bases from V and 5 bases from J, with 13 bases in between.